The T cell receptor beta chain under discussion was sequenced for a study of OX40 agonist ivuxolimab in advanced cancers. Study details: Enrolled patients in dose escalation had cancers that were hepatocellular carcinoma, melanoma, renal cell or head and neck cancer. A partial response was reached by three patients: one with hepatocellular carcinoma and two with cutaneous melanoma. Points from the study as a whole: Both blood CD4+ and CD8+ T cells showed clonal growth by week 6 at 0.1 to 3.0 mg/kg. The authors did not determine the antigen specificity of the expanded peripheral T cells.

This clone showed up just a few times. The target antigen is unknown. TCRdb keeps only in-frame clones here, not all; method: immunoSEQ multiplex PCR. The data hold about 73,000 clones, with around nine tenths observed a single time. CDR1 and CDR2 (germline): SQVTM, ANQGSEA. The CDR3 contains 14 residues. V gave up 7 bases and J gave up 1 base; unmatched junction bases: 3. This sequence originates from an adult with an advanced solid tumor such as melanoma, head and neck, liver or kidney cancer. The J gene is TRBJ2-1, the V gene TRBV29-1; 11 nucleotides agree with TRBD1. This specimen was CD4+ or CD8+ T cells sorted from blood, taken in a trial of the OX40 agonist ivuxolimab. The CDR3 reads CSGRDRGSYNEQFF. The CDR3 coding sequence is TGCAGCGGAAGGGACAGGGGGTCCTACAATGAGCAGTTCTTC.